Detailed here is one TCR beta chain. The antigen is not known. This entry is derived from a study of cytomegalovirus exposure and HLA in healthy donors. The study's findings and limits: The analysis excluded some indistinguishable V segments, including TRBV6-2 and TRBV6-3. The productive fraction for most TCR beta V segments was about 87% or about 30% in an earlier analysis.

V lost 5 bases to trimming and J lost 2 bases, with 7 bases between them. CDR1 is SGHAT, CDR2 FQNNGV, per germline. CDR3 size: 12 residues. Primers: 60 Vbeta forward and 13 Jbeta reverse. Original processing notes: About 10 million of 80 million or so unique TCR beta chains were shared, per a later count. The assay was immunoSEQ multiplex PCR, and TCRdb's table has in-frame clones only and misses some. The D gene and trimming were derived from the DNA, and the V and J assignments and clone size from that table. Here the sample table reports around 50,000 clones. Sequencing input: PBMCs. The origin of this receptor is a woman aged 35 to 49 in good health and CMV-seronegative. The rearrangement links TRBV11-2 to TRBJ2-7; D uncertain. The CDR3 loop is CASSPYPYEQYF. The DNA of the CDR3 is TGTGCCAGCAGCCCCTATCCCTACGAGCAGTACTTC.